This T cell receptor beta chain came from a study of shared clonotypes between healthy human individuals (dated by TCRdb to about 2020). In terms of the full investigation: A couple of women and a few men aged 18 to 49 years were included in the cohort. For each donor, three plates each were used for CD4 naive and CD4 memory, two plates were used for CD8 naive, and one plate was used for CD8 memory. Libraries were prepared and TCR repertoires were sequenced by different laboratories using diverse techniques, in order to increase sequencing depth and limit assay-specific biases. The study deeply sequenced blood TCR repertoires of several healthy adults to estimate repertoire size and the extent of clonotype sharing between individuals. Leukapheresis yielded between about 0.85 and 10 billion PBMCs per donor. The full study reports these points: When several donors were compared, the shared fraction of clonotypes was about 5.4% for naive CD4, 3.5% to 4% for naive CD8, about 2.4% for memory CD4, and around 0.37% for memory CD8. Sampling was limited to blood, and TCR repertoires in tissue likely differ from TCR repertoires in blood. Incomplete sequencing was indicated by rarefaction of sorted-subset datasets, despite the large sequencing depth. Based on pairwise subsampling, the degree of clonotype sharing among donors was expected to be affected by sequencing depth. Estimated clonotype richness was generally larger for naive than for memory subsets. The genetic and exposure-history diversity represented was limited by the small number of donors. Compared with non-shared clonotypes, the clonotypes found in all four sorted-subset donors had higher generation probabilities.

Taken from cysteine to phenylalanine, the CDR3 has 13 residues. The read is trimmed to its CDR3 DNA, 39 bases read in frame from base 1. Looking up the germline V gene (reference sequence) yields CDR1 MNHEY and CDR2 SMNVEV. The V end loses 2 bases and the J end loses 6 bases, and a stretch of 11 bases separates them. CD8 naive samples were CD45RO-negative cells positively selected for CCR7, giving a CD45RA+CCR7+ population that excluded TemRA cells. Healthy HIV-negative adults with no recently reported acute infections or vaccinations were included as donors. Every donor was a Caucasian adult residing in Nashville, Tennessee, USA. Blood was collected by leukapheresis, and PBMCs were isolated by Ficoll-Histopaque density gradient centrifugation and then cryopreserved in liquid nitrogen vapor phase. Analytical flow cytometry was used to check the purity and quantity of every magnetically sorted T cell population. From each sorted fraction, genomic DNA was isolated and quantified by UV absorbance on a Nanodrop 2000c.

Using the deep immunoSEQ assay, TCR CDR3 regions were amplified from genomic DNA by multiplex PCR. Extracted genomic DNA from each cell subset was spread evenly across all wells of several immunoSEQ 96-well plates, with each plate serving as a replicate. For sorted subsets, approximately 200 ng of genomic DNA, equivalent to some 33,000 T cell genomes, went into each replicate PCR. Purified libraries were measured with a Qubit 3.0 fluorometer, size-checked on a Bioanalyzer 2100, and measured again with the KAPA Library Quantification kit. Every immunoSEQ 96-well plate was sequenced on a separate single-read 150-cycle Illumina NextSeq 550 flow cell. Per the source publication's procedure: Because the immunoSEQ output held only junctional sequences and lacked quality scores, the filtering could not match the filtering applied to full-length reads. Sequences were annotated with PyIR, a Python wrapper for IgBLAST v1.9, using IMGT germline references to assign V/J genes and CDR3. Reads with weak V/J assignments (E-value above 1e-6), missing CDR3, stop codons, out-of-frame junctions, or ambiguous translated residues were removed. V3J clonotypes were defined as sequences sharing an identical inferred V gene, J gene, and CDR3 amino acid sequence. Percentage overlap between repertoires was calculated by dividing the number of shared unique clonotypes by the size of the smaller repertoire. Three approaches were used to assess repertoire richness: RTK rarefaction, the Chao1 estimator, and Recon v2.1 estimates of unobserved clonotypes. Generation probabilities for all TCRbeta clonotypes obtained by the gDNA method from a handful of donors were computed using OLGA. What TCRdb holds here is the immuneACCESS table cut down to in-frame rearrangements. Part of the clones is not present; checked against another copy, under half of the missing clones reflect an unresolved V gene, and the others are unexplained. That table is the source of V, J and clone size, and D and trimming were worked out from the DNA. The sample table records roughly 2,000,000 clones; 80% to 95% of these occur just once. The ten top clones hold under 2% of the sample.

With respect to this clone: Its antigen remains unidentified. There are no base qualities to consult, and no much larger clone falls within one base.

The chain links TRBV27 with TRBJ2-7; no D gene call is confident. The sequence derives from a man aged 18 to 29 in good health. Some clones in this sample may be carry-over from other donors' samples. The specimen sequenced was naive CD8+ T cells from PBMCs. This specimen's cell subset or site label, interpreted: CD45RA+CCR7+. The nucleotides read TGTGCCAGCAGTTTAAATCCGGGTAGCGAGCAGTACTTC. It codes for CASSLNPGSEQYF.